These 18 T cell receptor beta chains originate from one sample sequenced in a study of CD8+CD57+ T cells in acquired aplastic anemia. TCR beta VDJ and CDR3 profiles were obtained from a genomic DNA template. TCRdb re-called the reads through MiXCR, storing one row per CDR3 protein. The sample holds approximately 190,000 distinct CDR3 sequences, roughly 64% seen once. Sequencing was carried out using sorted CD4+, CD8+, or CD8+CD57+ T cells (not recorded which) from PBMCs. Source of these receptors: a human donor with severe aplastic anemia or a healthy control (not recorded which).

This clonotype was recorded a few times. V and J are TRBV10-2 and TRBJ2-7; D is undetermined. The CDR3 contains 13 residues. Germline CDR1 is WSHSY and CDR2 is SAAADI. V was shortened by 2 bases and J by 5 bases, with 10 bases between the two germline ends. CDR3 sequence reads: CASSEADWDEQYF. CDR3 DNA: TGCGCCAGCAGTGAGGCCGATTGGGACGAGCAGTACTTC.

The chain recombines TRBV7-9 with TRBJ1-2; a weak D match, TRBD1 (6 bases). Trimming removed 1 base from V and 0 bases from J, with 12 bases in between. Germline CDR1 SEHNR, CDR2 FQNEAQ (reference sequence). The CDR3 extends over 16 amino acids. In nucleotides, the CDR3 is TGTGCCAGCAGCTTAGACAGGGAAGTTGCTAACTATGGCTACACCTTC. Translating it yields CASSLDREVANYGYTF.

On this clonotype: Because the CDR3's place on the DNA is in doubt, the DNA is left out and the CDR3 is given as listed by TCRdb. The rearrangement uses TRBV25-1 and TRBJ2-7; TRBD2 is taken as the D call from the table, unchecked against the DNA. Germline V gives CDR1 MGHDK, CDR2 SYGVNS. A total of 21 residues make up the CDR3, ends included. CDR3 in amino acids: CASSIYLCSVDVNSPAGEQYF.

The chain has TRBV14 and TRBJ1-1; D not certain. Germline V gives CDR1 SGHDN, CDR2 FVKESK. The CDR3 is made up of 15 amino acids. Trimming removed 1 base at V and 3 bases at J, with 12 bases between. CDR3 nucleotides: TGTGCCAGCAGCCAAGGAGCCCGGTGGCACACTGAAGCTTTCTTT. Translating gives CASSQGARWHTEAFF.

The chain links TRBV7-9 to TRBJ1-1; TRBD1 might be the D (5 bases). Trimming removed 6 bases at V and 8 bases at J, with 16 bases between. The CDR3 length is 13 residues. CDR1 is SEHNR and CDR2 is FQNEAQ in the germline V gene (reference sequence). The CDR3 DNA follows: TGTGCCAGCAGAAGTCAAGGGGTCAAAGAAGCTTTCTTT. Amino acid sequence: CASRSQGVKEAFF.

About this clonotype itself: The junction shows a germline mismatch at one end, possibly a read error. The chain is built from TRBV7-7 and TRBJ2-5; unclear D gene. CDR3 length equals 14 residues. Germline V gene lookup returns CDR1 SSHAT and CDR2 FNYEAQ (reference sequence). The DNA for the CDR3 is TGTGCTAGCAGCTTAGGTGGCAGCAGAGAGACCCAGTACTTC. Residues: CASSLGGSRETQYF. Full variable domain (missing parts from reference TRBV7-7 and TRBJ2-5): GAGVSQSPRYKVTKRGQDVTLRCDPISSHATLYWYQQALGQGPEFLTYFNYEAQPDKSGLPSDRFSAERPEGSISTLTIQRTEQRDSAMYRCASSLGGSRETQYFGPGTRLLVL.

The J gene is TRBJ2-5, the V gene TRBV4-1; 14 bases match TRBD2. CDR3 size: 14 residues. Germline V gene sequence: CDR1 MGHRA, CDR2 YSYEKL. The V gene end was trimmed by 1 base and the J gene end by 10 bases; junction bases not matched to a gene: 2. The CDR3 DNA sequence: TGCGCCAGCAGCCAAGGACTAGCGGGGGGGGTCCAGTACTTC. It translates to CASSQGLAGGVQYF.

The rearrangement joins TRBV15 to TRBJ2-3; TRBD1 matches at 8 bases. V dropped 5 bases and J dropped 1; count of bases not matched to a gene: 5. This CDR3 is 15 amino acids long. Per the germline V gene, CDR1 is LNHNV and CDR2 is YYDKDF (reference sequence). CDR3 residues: CATSPRQGRTDTQYF. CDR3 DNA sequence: TGTGCCACCAGCCCTCGACAGGGGCGCACAGATACGCAGTATTTT.

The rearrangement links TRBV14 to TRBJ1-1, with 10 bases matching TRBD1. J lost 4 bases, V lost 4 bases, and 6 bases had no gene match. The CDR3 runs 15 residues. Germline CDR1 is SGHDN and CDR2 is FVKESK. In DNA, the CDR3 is TGTGCCAGCAGCCCCATCCGGGACAGGGGCACTGAAGCTTTCTTT. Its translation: CASSPIRDRGTEAFF.

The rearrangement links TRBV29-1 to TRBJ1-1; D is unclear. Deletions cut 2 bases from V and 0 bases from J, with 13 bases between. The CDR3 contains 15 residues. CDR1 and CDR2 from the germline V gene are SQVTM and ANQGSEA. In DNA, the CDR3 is TGCAGCGTTGAACAGACACAAAGGATGAACACTGAAGCTTTCTTT. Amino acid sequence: CSVEQTQRMNTEAFF.

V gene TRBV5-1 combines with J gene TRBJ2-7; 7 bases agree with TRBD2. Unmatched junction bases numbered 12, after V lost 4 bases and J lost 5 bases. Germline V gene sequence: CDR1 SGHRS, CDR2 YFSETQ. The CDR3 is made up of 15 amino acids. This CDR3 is CASSGDGEGLHEQYF. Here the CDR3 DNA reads TGCGCCAGCAGCGGGGATGGGGAGGGCCTGCACGAGCAGTACTTC.

The CDR3, as DNA: TGTGCCAGTAGTATGGACAGGGGGCAGAATGGCTACACCTTC. Protein: CASSMDRGQNGYTF. The gene calls are TRBV19 and TRBJ1-2; 11 positions agree with TRBD1. With 3 bases clipped from V and 6 bases from J, the junction kept 3 bases outside the gene matches. The CDR3 length is 14 residues. From germline, CDR1 is LNHDA and CDR2 SQIVND (reference sequence). The complete variable domain, with remaining parts taken from reference TRBV19 and TRBJ1-2, reads DGGITQSPKYLFRKEGQNVTLSCEQNLNHDAMYWYRQDPGQGLRLIYYSQIVNDFQKGDIAEGYSVSREKKESFPLTVTSAQKNPTAFYLCASSMDRGQNGYTFGSGTRLTVV.

CDR3 region: CAVRGGADTGELFF. CDR3 sequence (DNA): TGTGCCGTTCGGGGAGGGGCGGACACCGGGGAGCTGTTTTTT. V and J are TRBV10-3 and TRBJ2-2, with TRBD2 identical over 7 bases. V lost 11 bases, J lost 3 bases, and 9 bases stayed unmatched. The CDR3 totals 14 residues. From germline, CDR1 is ENHRY and CDR2 SYGVKD.

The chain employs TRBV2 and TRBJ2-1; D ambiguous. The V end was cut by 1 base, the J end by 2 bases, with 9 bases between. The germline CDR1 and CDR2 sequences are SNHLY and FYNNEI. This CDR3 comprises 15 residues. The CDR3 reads CASSEVVGPYNEQFF. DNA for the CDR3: TGTGCCAGCAGTGAAGTTGTAGGACCCTACAATGAGCAGTTCTTC.

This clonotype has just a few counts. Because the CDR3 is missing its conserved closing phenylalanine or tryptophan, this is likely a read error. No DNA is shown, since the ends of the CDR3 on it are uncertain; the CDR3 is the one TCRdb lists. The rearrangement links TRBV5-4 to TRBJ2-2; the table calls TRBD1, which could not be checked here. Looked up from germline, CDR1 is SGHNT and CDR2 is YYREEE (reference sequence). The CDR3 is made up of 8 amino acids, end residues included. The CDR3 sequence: CASSPGWG.

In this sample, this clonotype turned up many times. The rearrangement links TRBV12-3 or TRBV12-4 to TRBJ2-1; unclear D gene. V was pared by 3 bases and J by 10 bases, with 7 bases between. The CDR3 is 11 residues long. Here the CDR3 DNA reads TGTGCCAGCAGTTTTGAAATGGAGCAGTTCTTC. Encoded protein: CASSFEMEQFF.

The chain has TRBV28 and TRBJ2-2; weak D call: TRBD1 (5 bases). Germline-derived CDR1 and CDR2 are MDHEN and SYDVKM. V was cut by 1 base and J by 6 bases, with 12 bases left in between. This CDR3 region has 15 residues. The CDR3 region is CASSLFRGGAGELFF. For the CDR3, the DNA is TGTGCCAGCAGTTTATTTAGGGGTGGGGCCGGGGAGCTGTTTTTT.

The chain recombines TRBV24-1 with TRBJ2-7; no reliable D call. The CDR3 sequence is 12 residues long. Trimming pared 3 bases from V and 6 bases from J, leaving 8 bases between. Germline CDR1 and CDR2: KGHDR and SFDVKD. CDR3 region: CATSDVTGEQYF. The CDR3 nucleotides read TGTGCCACCAGTGATGTGACCGGCGAGCAGTACTTC.